The 7 T cell receptor beta chains in this list originate from one sample, sequenced in a study of vaccination and CD4 T cells after COVID-19. These TCRs' antigens remain unknown. Stated treatment: roughly 11-day PBMC culture with coronavirus spike peptide pools or control peptides (ViraFEST assay). Oncomine TCR Beta short-read sequencing was applied to DNA from cultured CD4+ T cells. Using its own MiXCR run on the PCR reads, TCRdb lists one record per CDR3 protein. The sample holds about 12,000 distinct CDR3 sequences; 35% to 55% are singletons and the top ten take around 19%. Specimen: cultured CD4+ T cells from blood. Receptor source: a human donor with COVID-19.

V usage is TRBV12-3 or TRBV12-4 and J usage is TRBJ2-5; D may be TRBD1 or TRBD2 (7 bases each). The CDR3 spans 14 residues. Deletions cut 7 bases from V and 7 bases from J, with 19 bases between. This CDR3 reads CASTPLDREGTQYF. CDR3 nucleotides: TGTGCCAGCACACCTCTAGACAGGGAGGGGACCCAGTACTTC.

In its sample, this clonotype was seen a few times. The chain employs TRBV2 and TRBJ2-5; TRBD2 agrees at 8 bases. Germline CDR1 SNHLY, CDR2 FYNNEI. The CDR3 runs 15 residues. V shed 5 bases, J shed 5 bases, and the junction held 10 bases outside the gene matches. CDR3 residues: CASSTGGRSWETQYF. The CDR3 nucleotides are TGTGCCAGCAGTACGGGGGGGCGTTCGTGGGAGACCCAGTACTTC. The full variable domain, with the rest looked up from reference TRBV2 and TRBJ2-5, is EPEVTQTPSHQVTQMGQEVILRCVPISNHLYFYWYRQILGQKVEFLVSFYNNEISEKSEIFDDQFSVERPDGSNFTLKIRSTKLEDSAMYFCASSTGGRSWETQYFGPGTRLLVL.

This clonotype was observed a few times. V and J are TRBV20-1 and TRBJ2-1; possible D gene TRBD1, 6 bases. The CDR3 runs to 14 residues. V lost 3 bases and J lost 6, with 15 bases in between. CDR1 and CDR2 (germline): DFQATT, SNEGSKA (reference sequence). CDR3 loop: CSARFNRAGNEQFF. The DNA for the CDR3 is TGCAGTGCTAGGTTTAACAGGGCCGGCAATGAGCAGTTCTTC.

The chain carries TRBV19 and TRBJ2-3; 9 nucleotides line up with TRBD1. Germline lookup yields CDR1 LNHDA and CDR2 SQIVND (reference sequence). J was trimmed by 13 bases and V by 2 bases; bases with no gene match: 1. The CDR3 runs 11 residues. The chain's CDR3 is CASSIRDREYF. The CDR3 coding sequence is TGTGCCAGTAGTATACGGGACAGGGAGTATTTT. Using reference TRBV19 and TRBJ2-3 for the parts outside the CDR3, the full variable domain is DGGITQSPKYLFRKEGQNVTLSCEQNLNHDAMYWYRQDPGQGLRLIYYSQIVNDFQKGDIAEGYSVSREKKESFPLTVTSAQKNPTAFYLCASSIRDREYFGPGTRLTVL.

This chain connects TRBV11-2 to TRBJ2-5, with D perhaps matching TRBD2 (6 bases). The CDR3 runs 15 residues. Trimming cost V 0 bases and J 5 bases, with 13 bases left between them. CDR1 is SGHAT and CDR2 is FQNNGV in the germline V gene. The CDR3 bases are TGTGCCAGCAGCTTAGATGGGAGGCCTTGGGAGACCCAGTACTTC. It encodes CASSLDGRPWETQYF.

This clonotype was seen a few times. This rearrangement joins TRBV6-1 to TRBJ1-5; D gene uncertain. The V end was cut by 5 bases, the J end by 2 bases, with 13 bases between. The germline CDR1 and CDR2 sequences are MNHNS and SASEGT. The CDR3 is 15 residues long. In nucleotides, the CDR3 is TGTGCCAGCAGTCTGGGTGGGATGGGCAATCAGCCCCAGCATTTT. The encoded protein is CASSLGGMGNQPQHF.

This clonotype was recorded a few times. The V gene is TRBV6-1, the J gene TRBJ1-1, with TRBD1 matching 10 bases. The trim removed 8 bases at V and 6 bases at J, leaving 15 bases unmatched. The CDR3 runs 16 residues. Germline V lookup: CDR1 MNHNS, CDR2 SASEGT. The chain's CDR3 is CASLALPTGGSAEAFF. CDR3 coding DNA: TGTGCCAGCCTCGCCCTTCCGACAGGGGGCTCGGCTGAAGCTTTCTTT.